This record looks at one T cell receptor (beta chain) sequence and its context. V was trimmed by 2 bases and J by 1 base, leaving 6 bases between them. The CDR3 is 13 residues long. Germline V lookup: CDR1 SGHVS, CDR2 FNYEAQ. The input for sorted-subset replicate PCRs was around 200 ng DNA, about 30,000 T cell genomes. Profiled with immunoSEQ multiplex PCR; TCRdb holds only in-frame clones, not every one. The sample has around 620,000 clones, 85% to 95% seen once; the top ten hold 0.11%. This sample was taken from a study of shared clonotypes between healthy human individuals. The naive CD8 population came from CD45RO-negative cells selected for CCR7, without terminally differentiated effector memory CD45RA+ cells.

This sequence was found in a woman in her 30s in good health. The sequenced sample was naive CD8+ T cells sorted from blood. The J gene is TRBJ2-7, the V gene TRBV7-6; tentatively, D is TRBD2 (5 bases). The CDR3 region is CASSLWESYEQYF. The CDR3 DNA reads as TGTGCCAGCAGCTTATGGGAGTCCTACGAGCAGTACTTC.